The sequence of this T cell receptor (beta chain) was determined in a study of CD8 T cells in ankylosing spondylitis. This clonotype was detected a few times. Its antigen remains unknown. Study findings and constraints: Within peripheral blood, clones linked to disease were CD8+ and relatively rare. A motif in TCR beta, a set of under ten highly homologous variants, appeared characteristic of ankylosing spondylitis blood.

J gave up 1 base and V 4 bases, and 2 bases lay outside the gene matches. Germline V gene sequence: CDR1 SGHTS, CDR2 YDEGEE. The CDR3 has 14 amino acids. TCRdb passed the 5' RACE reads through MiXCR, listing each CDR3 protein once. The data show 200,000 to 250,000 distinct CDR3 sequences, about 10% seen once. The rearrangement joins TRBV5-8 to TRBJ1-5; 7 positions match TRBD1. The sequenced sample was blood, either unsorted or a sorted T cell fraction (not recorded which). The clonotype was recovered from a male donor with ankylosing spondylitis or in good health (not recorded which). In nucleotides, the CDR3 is TGTGCCAGCAGCAAGGGACAGAGCAATCAGCCCCAGCATTTT. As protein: CASSKGQSNQPQHF.